This entry lists 13 T cell receptor beta chains sequenced from one sample in a study of cytomegalovirus exposure and HLA in healthy donors. Primers for the PCR totalled 60 Vbeta and 13 Jbeta. Sequenced by immunoSEQ multiplex PCR; TCRdb stores in-frame clones only, minus some. The sample consists of 130,000 to 150,000 clones, 80% of them appearing once. The sequenced material came from PBMCs. The source is a woman in her 30s in good health and CMV-seronegative.

The chain is built from TRBV5-1 and TRBJ1-4; D remains unclear. V dropped 5 bases and J dropped 4 bases, with 9 bases sitting between them. This CDR3 has 13 residues. Germline CDR1 SGHRS, CDR2 YFSETQ. CDR3 nucleotide sequence: TGCGCCAGCAGGCCCGGGGATAATGAAAAACTGTTTTTT. Its translation: CASRPGDNEKLFF.

The chain couples TRBV19 to TRBJ2-3, with 8 bases that match TRBD2. Germline trimming cut 1 base from V and 2 bases from J; bases unmatched to any gene: 5. The CDR3 is 16 residues long. The germline V gene encodes CDR1 LNHDA and CDR2 SQIVND (reference sequence). The CDR3 bases are TGTGCCAGTAGTATAGGACTAGCGAAAAACACAGATACGCAGTATTTT. Its protein is CASSIGLAKNTDTQYF.

This chain links TRBV27 with TRBJ2-2, with 9 bases fitting TRBD2. Per germline, CDR1 MNHEY and CDR2 SMNVEV (reference sequence). The CDR3 covers 16 residues. Trimming cost V 8 bases and J 3 bases; bases outside gene matches: 10. The CDR3 DNA reads TGTGCCAGCTCCCCCGCAGCGGGGGGTTACACCGGGGAGCTGTTTTTT. It specifies CASSPAAGGYTGELFF.

The gene calls are TRBV2 and TRBJ2-7; 10 nucleotides line up with TRBD1. Losses at the gene ends were 7 bases for V and 4 bases for J; bases not matched to a gene: 7. The CDR3 runs 14 residues. Germline CDR1 reads SNHLY; CDR2 reads FYNNEI. DNA for the CDR3: TGTGCCAGCACCTCGGGACAGGGGTGGTACGAGCAGTACTTC. Translating gives CASTSGQGWYEQYF.

This rearrangement joins TRBV7-9 to TRBJ1-5; 7 positions match TRBD1. Germline CDR1 and CDR2: SEHNR and FQNEAQ (reference sequence). J gave up 6 bases and V 3 bases, and 8 bases lay outside the gene matches. The CDR3 length is 15 residues. The CDR3 loop reads CASSLGQWGRQPQHF. The CDR3 DNA reads as TGTGCCAGCAGCTTGGGACAGTGGGGCCGTCAGCCCCAGCATTTT.

CDR3 region: CASSRTSGGAEETQYF. The CDR3 coding sequence is TGTGCCAGTAGTAGGACTAGCGGGGGGGCGGAAGAGACCCAGTACTTC. The chain uses TRBV19 and TRBJ2-5, with TRBD2 matching 15 bases. The V segment lost 4 bases and the J segment 3 bases; nucleotides outside the gene matches: 3. Per the germline V gene, CDR1 is LNHDA and CDR2 is SQIVND (reference sequence). The CDR3 totals 16 residues. Drawing the rest from reference TRBV19 and TRBJ2-5, the complete variable domain is DGGITQSPKYLFRKEGQNVTLSCEQNLNHDAMYWYRQDPGQGLRLIYYSQIVNDFQKGDIAEGYSVSREKKESFPLTVTSAQKNPTAFYLCASSRTSGGAEETQYFGPGTRLLVL.

V usage is TRBV11-2 and J usage is TRBJ2-4, with TRBD2 matching over 12 bases. CDR1 is SGHAT, CDR2 FQNNGV, per germline. The CDR3 spans 15 residues. V shed 5 bases and J 5 bases; nucleotides not matched to a gene: 4. The CDR3 DNA sequence: TGTGCCAGCAGCCTCCGGACTAGCGGGGAAAACATTCAGTACTTC. It is translated as CASSLRTSGENIQYF. Based on the CDR3 plus reference TRBV11-2 and TRBJ2-4, the full variable domain is EAGVAQSPRYKIIEKRQSVAFWCNPISGHATLYWYQQILGQGPKLLIQFQNNGVVDDSQLPKDRFSAERLKGVDSTLKIQPAKLEDSAVYLCASSLRTSGENIQYFGAGTRLSVL.

The chain uses TRBV28 and TRBJ2-7; 10 bases fit TRBD1. This CDR3 has 17 amino acids. The ends lost 4 bases at V and 2 bases at J; junction bases unmatched: 11. Germline lookup yields CDR1 MDHEN and CDR2 SYDVKM. The CDR3 nucleotides read TGTGCCAGCAGTTCCTCCCTCCCTGGACAGGGGGCCTACGAGCAGTACTTC. It is translated as CASSSSLPGQGAYEQYF.

CDR3 sequence reads: CASRAWTEQETQYF. CDR3 coding DNA: TGTGCCAGCCGAGCCTGGACAGAGCAAGAGACCCAGTACTTC. The chain has TRBV25-1 and TRBJ2-5, with D perhaps matching TRBD1 (6 bases). This CDR3 contains 14 residues. The V gene's germline CDR1 is MGHDK and CDR2 SYGVNS. The V and J ends lost 8 bases and 2 bases respectively, with 15 bases between them.

The gene calls are TRBV5-1 and TRBJ1-1; 8 bases line up with TRBD1. V trimming: 1 base; J trimming: 4 bases; junction bases outside the gene matches: 3. Germline V gene sequence: CDR1 SGHRS, CDR2 YFSETQ. CDR3 length: 14 amino acids. CDR3 residues: CASSLSTGGTEAFF. DNA for the CDR3: TGCGCCAGCAGCTTGTCCACAGGGGGCACTGAAGCTTTCTTT.

The rearrangement joins TRBV5-1 to TRBJ2-5, with D hard to call. V lost 3 bases, J lost 0 bases, and 9 bases lay in between. Germline loops: CDR1 SGHRS, CDR2 YFSETQ. The CDR3 covers 14 residues. CDR3 nucleotide sequence: TGCGCCAGCAGCTCGAGGCAGTACCAAGAGACCCAGTACTTC. It translates to CASSSRQYQETQYF.

The rearrangement uses TRBV21-1 and TRBJ1-1; the D call of TRBD1 is as the table states it, not checked on the DNA. TRBV21-1 is tagged as a pseudogene. The CDR3 runs to 21 residues. CDR3 loop: CASSKTEGPRDRGPRDTEAFF. Here the CDR3 DNA reads TGTGCCAGCAGCAAGACCGAAGGTCCCCGGGACAGGGGGCCAAGGGACACTGAAGCTTTCTTT.

The chain has TRBV4-1 and TRBJ1-1; TRBD1 might be the D (6 bases). The germline V and J ends were trimmed by 2 bases and 0 bases, with 22 bases remaining between them. The CDR3 is 19 residues long. Looked up from germline, CDR1 is MGHRA and CDR2 is YSYEKL. The CDR3, as DNA: TGCGCCAGCAGCCAATTAATCCCTCGACAGGATAATTTGAACACTGAAGCTTTCTTT. It encodes CASSQLIPRQDNLNTEAFF.